One and the same sample provided the 27 T cell receptor beta chains below, sequenced in a study of cytomegalovirus exposure and HLA in healthy donors. 13 Jbeta primers and 60 Vbeta primers were used for the PCR. Clones were read by immunoSEQ multiplex PCR, and TCRdb kept only the in-frame ones, dropping some. The table has around 93,000 clones, roughly 60% seen once. The sample consisted of PBMCs. Source of these receptors: a boy younger than 18 in good health and CMV-seropositive.

This rearrangement joins TRBV28 to TRBJ1-4, with TRBD1 matching over 7 bases. Per the germline V gene, CDR1 is MDHEN and CDR2 is SYDVKM. The V and J ends lost 4 bases and 3 bases, in that order; junction bases with no gene match: 11. This CDR3 is built from 17 residues. For the CDR3, the DNA is TGTGCCAGCAGTTCTCAAACCAGGGGGAGAGCTAATGAAAAACTGTTTTTT. Encoded protein: CASSSQTRGRANEKLFF. The full variable domain, its missing parts supplied by reference TRBV28 and TRBJ1-4, is DVKVTQSSRYLVKRTGEKVFLECVQDMDHENMFWYRQDPGLGLRLIYFSYDVKMKEKGDIPEGYSVSREKKERFSLILESASTNQTSMYLCASSSQTRGRANEKLFFGSGTQLSVL.

The genes are TRBV29-1 and TRBJ2-5; TRBD1 might be the D (7 bases). Per germline, CDR1 SQVTM and CDR2 ANQGSEA. V was clipped by 7 bases and J by 4 bases, with 19 bases between them. The CDR3 consists of 14 residues. The CDR3 sequence is CSGVMNQGGETQYF. The CDR3, as DNA: TGCAGCGGGGTAATGAACCAGGGGGGAGAGACCCAGTACTTC.

J is TRBJ1-2 and V is TRBV5-4; 7 bases agree with TRBD1. From germline, CDR1 is SGHNT and CDR2 YYREEE (reference sequence). The V segment lost 3 bases and the J segment 6 bases; nucleotides outside the gene matches: 8. The CDR3 contains 14 residues. The CDR3, as DNA: TGTGCCAGCAGCTCGGAAACAGGGGTTAATGGCTACACCTTC. It codes for CASSSETGVNGYTF.

This clone has just one count. The chain has TRBV5-1 and TRBJ1-1; D ambiguous. The CDR3 sequence is 13 residues long. Germline assignment: CDR1 SGHRS and CDR2 YFSETQ. Trimming shortened V by 3 bases and J by 7 bases, and 13 bases separated the two germline ends. The DNA of the CDR3 is TGCGCCAGCAGCTCCCCACACCTCCTTGAAGCTTTCTTT. The encoded protein is CASSSPHLLEAFF.

The rearrangement joins TRBV5-1 to TRBJ2-3; TRBD2 matches 9 bases. V lost 4 bases to trimming and J lost 0 bases; unmatched junction nucleotides: 6. CDR3 length: 16 residues. The V gene's germline CDR1 is SGHRS and CDR2 YFSETQ. The CDR3 is CASSRTSDPSTDTQYF. The CDR3 DNA reads TGCGCCAGCAGCCGGACTAGCGACCCTAGCACAGATACGCAGTATTTT. The full variable domain, with the rest looked up from reference TRBV5-1 and TRBJ2-3, is KAGVTQTPRYLIKTRGQQVTLSCSPISGHRSVSWYQQTPGQGLQFLFEYFSETQRNKGNFPGRFSGRQFSNSRSEMNVSTLELGDSALYLCASSRTSDPSTDTQYFGPGTRLTVL.

The J gene is TRBJ2-1, the V gene TRBV9, with 8 bases identical to TRBD2. Germline V lookup: CDR1 SGDLS, CDR2 YYNGEE. V lost 0 bases, J lost 9 bases, and 11 bases stayed unmatched. The CDR3 is 16 residues long. The CDR3 is CASSVATWGLESEQFF. CDR3 nucleotides: TGTGCCAGCAGCGTAGCTACGTGGGGACTAGAGAGTGAGCAGTTCTTC.

This clone was counted between two and nine times. The chain has TRBV5-4 and TRBJ1-4, with a weak D call TRBD1 (5 bases). Germline V gene sequence: CDR1 SGHNT, CDR2 YYREEE (reference sequence). Trimming pared 1 base from V and 4 bases from J, leaving 5 bases between. There are 13 residues in the CDR3. As DNA, the CDR3 is TGTGCCAGCAGCTTGAGGGGTAATGAAAAACTGTTTTTT. Amino acids: CASSLRGNEKLFF.

This chain connects TRBV18 to TRBJ1-1; possibly TRBD1 for D (6 bases). The CDR3 covers 14 residues. V was cut by 2 bases and J by 0 bases, with 7 bases left in between. The germline V gene encodes CDR1 KGHSH and CDR2 LQKENI. CDR3: CASSPGGMNTEAFF. CDR3 sequence (DNA): TGTGCCAGCTCACCAGGGGGCATGAACACTGAAGCTTTCTTT. The variable domain in full, completed from reference TRBV18 and TRBJ1-1, reads NAGVMQNPRHLVRRRGQEARLRCSPMKGHSHVYWYRQLPEEGLKFMVYLQKENIIDESGMPKERFSAEFPKEGPSILRIQQVVRGDSAAYFCASSPGGMNTEAFFGQGTRLTVV.

The chain recombines TRBV30 with TRBJ1-2; D remains unclear. The germline gives CDR1 GTSNPN, CDR2 SVGIG (reference sequence). V was cut by 2 bases and J by 3 bases, with 7 bases left in between. The CDR3 loop spans 12 amino acids. CDR3 DNA: TGTGCCTGGAGTTCCGCGGACTATGGCTACACCTTC. Its protein is CAWSSADYGYTF. Full variable domain (missing parts from reference TRBV30 and TRBJ1-2): SQTIHQWPATLVQPVGSPLSLECTVEGTSNPNLYWYRQAAGRGLQLLFYSVGIGQISSEVPQNLSASRPQDRQFILSSKKLLLSDSGFYLCAWSSADYGYTFGSGTRLTVV.

The chain recombines TRBV5-4 with TRBJ2-6, with a possible D match to TRBD2 (6 bases). From germline, CDR1 is SGHNT and CDR2 YYREEE (reference sequence). The length of the CDR3 is 16 residues. The V and J ends lost 4 bases and 3 bases respectively, with 14 bases between them. This chain's CDR3 is CASSPSGGGGANVLTF. The CDR3 nucleotides read TGTGCCAGCAGCCCCTCTGGGGGAGGTGGGGCCAACGTCCTGACTTTC.

V gene TRBV6-1 combines with J gene TRBJ1-5; 8 nucleotides agree with TRBD1. Germline V gene data show CDR1 as MNHNS and CDR2 as SASEGT. CDR3 size: 15 residues. J was trimmed by 0 bases and V by 5 bases; bases with no gene match: 3. The CDR3 sequence is CASSRTGISNQPQHF. In DNA form, the CDR3 reads TGTGCCAGCAGTCGGACAGGGATTAGCAATCAGCCCCAGCATTTT.

This clone came up a few times. This chain uses TRBV5-8 with TRBJ2-7; 10 bases match TRBD1. CDR1 and CDR2 from the germline V gene are SGHTS and YDEGEE. J gave up 2 bases and V 0 bases, and 2 bases lay outside the gene matches. This CDR3 is 15 amino acids long. The CDR3 protein is CASSLGGTGAYEQYF. The CDR3 DNA reads as TGTGCCAGCAGCTTGGGGGGGACAGGGGCCTACGAGCAGTACTTC.

This clone appeared once. The chain links TRBV4-1 to TRBJ2-5; maybe TRBD2 (5 bases). The CDR3 is 13 residues long. The germline CDR1 and CDR2 sequences are MGHRA and YSYEKL. Trimming stripped 2 bases from V and 5 bases from J, with 9 bases between. CDR3 amino acids: CASSQLRGETQYF. Written as DNA, the CDR3 is TGCGCCAGCAGCCAACTTAGAGGGGAGACCCAGTACTTC.

This chain joins TRBV14 and TRBJ2-7, with a possible D match to TRBD2 (6 bases). V dropped 2 bases and J dropped 12 bases, with 17 bases sitting between them. Germline assignment: CDR1 SGHDN and CDR2 FVKESK. The CDR3 covers 13 residues. The CDR3 here is CASSQRAQGGWYF. The CDR3 DNA follows: TGTGCCAGCAGCCAAAGAGCGCAGGGAGGTTGGTACTTC. Supplemented by reference TRBV14 and TRBJ2-7, the full variable domain reads EAGVTQFPSHSVIEKGQTVTLRCDPISGHDNLYWYRRVMGKEIKFLLHFVKESKQDESGMPNNRFLAERTGGTYSTLKVQPAELEDSGVYFCASSQRAQGGWYFGPGTRLTVT.

This chain links TRBV4-3 with TRBJ1-4, with a possible D match to TRBD1 (5 bases). The CDR3 is 16 amino acids. V lost 4 bases and J lost 7, with 19 bases in between. Germline V gene sequence: CDR1 LGHNA, CDR2 YSLEER. CDR3 residues: CASSLTTAGLGEKLFF. The CDR3 nucleotides are TGCGCCAGCAGCCTAACTACAGCGGGGCTCGGTGAAAAACTGTTTTTT.

The chain links TRBV5-4 to TRBJ2-3; 8 nucleotides line up with TRBD1. Germline V lookup: CDR1 SGHNT, CDR2 YYREEE (reference sequence). The CDR3 sequence is 14 residues long. V lost 6 bases to trimming and J lost 6 bases; unmatched junction nucleotides: 9. DNA of the CDR3: TGTGCCAGCAACCCGGGACAGGCGTACGATACGCAGTATTTT. It yields the protein CASNPGQAYDTQYF.

V is TRBV4-1 and J is TRBJ2-2; TRBD1 agrees at 9 bases. Per germline, CDR1 MGHRA and CDR2 YSYEKL. V was pared by 2 bases and J by 6 bases, with 4 bases of the junction left unmatched. The CDR3 is made up of 15 amino acids. This CDR3 reads CASSQPGQGSGELFF. The DNA for the CDR3 is TGCGCCAGCAGCCAACCGGGACAGGGATCCGGGGAGCTGTTTTTT.

There are a few counts of this clone. The chain joins TRBV25-1 to TRBJ1-2; D might be TRBD1 (5 bases). CDR3 length: 12 residues. Germline V gene lookup returns CDR1 MGHDK and CDR2 SYGVNS. V lost 6 bases, J lost 8 bases, and 13 bases lay in between. CDR3 nucleotides: TGTGCCAGCAGCACGGGGGTAGAGGGCTACACCTTC. Translated, it gives CASSTGVEGYTF.

This chain joins TRBV5-6 and TRBJ2-5; the match to TRBD1 covers 7 bases. The end of the DNA is better explained by TRBJ2-7, so the J call may be wrong. The CDR3 extends over 16 amino acids. Germline values: CDR1 SGHDT, CDR2 YYEEEE. As DNA, the CDR3 is TGTGCCAGCAGCCTACGGACAGGAGCCGTAGTACGCGAGCAGTACTTC. It encodes CASSLRTGAVVREQYF.

This chain uses TRBV6-5 with TRBJ1-6; the D gene is possibly TRBD1 (6 bases). The CDR3 totals 13 residues. V lost 6 bases and J lost 7, with 10 bases in between. Germline loops: CDR1 MNHEY, CDR2 SVGAGI. The CDR3 DNA reads TGTGCCAGCAGCCCAGGGGTGAATTCACCCCTCCACTTT. Amino acids: CASSPGVNSPLHF.

The genes are TRBV19 and TRBJ2-3, with 12 bases that match TRBD1. The V and J ends lost 6 bases and 4 bases, in that order; junction bases with no gene match: 11. Germline-derived CDR1 and CDR2 are LNHDA and SQIVND (reference sequence). CDR3 length: 17 amino acids. The CDR3 DNA sequence: TGTGCCAGTAGAATGACCGGGACAGGGGGCATCGCAGATACGCAGTATTTT. Translated: CASRMTGTGGIADTQYF.

This chain joins TRBV30 and TRBJ1-1; D not resolved. The CDR3 is made up of 12 amino acids. CDR1 and CDR2 (germline): GTSNPN, SVGIG (reference sequence). Trimming pared 5 bases from V and 4 bases from J, leaving 11 bases between. CDR3 in DNA: TGTGCCTGGGTGAGACCTAGCACTGAAGCTTTCTTT. Translation gives CAWVRPSTEAFF.

The genes are TRBV18 and TRBJ2-7; tentatively, D is TRBD2 (5 bases). The CDR3 has 12 amino acids. V was pared by 6 bases and J by 6 bases, with 12 bases between. From germline, CDR1 is KGHSH and CDR2 LQKENI. The chain's CDR3 is CASSPWRSEQYF. The DNA of the CDR3 is TGTGCCAGCTCCCCTTGGAGGAGCGAGCAGTACTTC.

The V call is TRBV19, the J call TRBJ2-7; D call uncertain. The CDR3 spans 17 residues. Germline assignment: CDR1 LNHDA and CDR2 SQIVND (reference sequence). V lost 4 bases, J lost 0 bases, and 19 bases lay in between. The CDR3 coding sequence is TGTGCCAGTAGTACCCGACCCGACTCAATTAGCTCCTACGAGCAGTACTTC. It yields the protein CASSTRPDSISSYEQYF. The variable domain in full, with the rest retrieved from reference TRBV19 and TRBJ2-7, is DGGITQSPKYLFRKEGQNVTLSCEQNLNHDAMYWYRQDPGQGLRLIYYSQIVNDFQKGDIAEGYSVSREKKESFPLTVTSAQKNPTAFYLCASSTRPDSISSYEQYFGPGTRLTVT.

The chain carries TRBV19 and TRBJ1-5; TRBD1 agrees at 7 bases. CDR3 length: 13 amino acids. CDR1 and CDR2 (germline): LNHDA, SQIVND (reference sequence). Trimming removed 4 bases from V and 13 bases from J; junction bases left unmatched: 10. DNA of the CDR3: TGTGCCAGTAGTAGGGACAGCCCTTTCTCTCAGCATTTT. Amino acid sequence: CASSRDSPFSQHF.

The rearrangement links TRBV28 to TRBJ2-5, with D uncertain. CDR3 length: 14 residues. The ends were cut back, 1 base at V and 5 bases at J, with 11 bases in the middle. CDR1 and CDR2 (germline): MDHEN, SYDVKM. Here the CDR3 reads CASSLSSLTETQYF. The CDR3 DNA reads as TGTGCCAGCAGTTTATCGAGCCTCACCGAGACCCAGTACTTC.

The V gene is TRBV7-3, the J gene TRBJ2-7; possibly TRBD1 for D (6 bases). V lost 0 bases and J 0 bases, leaving 21 bases between the germline ends. Germline V lookup: CDR1 SGHTA, CDR2 FQGTGA. The CDR3 covers 19 residues. The CDR3: CASSLTGGFTGRSSYEQYF. DNA for the CDR3: TGTGCCAGCAGCTTAACGGGTGGGTTCACAGGGCGAAGCTCCTACGAGCAGTACTTC. The variable domain in full, completed from reference TRBV7-3 and TRBJ2-7, reads GAGVSQTPSNKVTEKGKYVELRCDPISGHTALYWYRQSLGQGPEFLIYFQGTGAADDSGLPNDRFFAVRPEGSVSTLKIQRTERGDSAVYLCASSLTGGFTGRSSYEQYFGPGTRLTVT.